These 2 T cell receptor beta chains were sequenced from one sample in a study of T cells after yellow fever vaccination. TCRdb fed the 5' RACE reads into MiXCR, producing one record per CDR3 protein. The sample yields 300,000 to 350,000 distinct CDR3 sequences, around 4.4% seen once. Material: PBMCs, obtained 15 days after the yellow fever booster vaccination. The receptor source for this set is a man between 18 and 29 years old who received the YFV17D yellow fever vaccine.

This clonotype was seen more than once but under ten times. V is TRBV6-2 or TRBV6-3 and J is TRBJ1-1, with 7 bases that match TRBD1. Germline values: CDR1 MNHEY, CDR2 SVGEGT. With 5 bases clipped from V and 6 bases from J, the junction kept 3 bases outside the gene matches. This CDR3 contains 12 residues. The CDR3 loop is CASSRQGPEAFF. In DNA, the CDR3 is TGTGCCAGCAGTAGACAGGGACCTGAAGCTTTCTTT.

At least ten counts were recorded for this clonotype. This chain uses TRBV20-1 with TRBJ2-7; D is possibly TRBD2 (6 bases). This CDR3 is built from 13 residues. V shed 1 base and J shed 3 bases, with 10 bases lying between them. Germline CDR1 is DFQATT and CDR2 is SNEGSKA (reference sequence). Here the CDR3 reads CSARAGTGYEQYV. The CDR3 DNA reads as TGCAGTGCTAGAGCCGGGACTGGCTACGAGCAGTACGTC.